This TCR beta chain was captured by sequencing in a study of OX40 agonist ivuxolimab in advanced cancers. Study information: Ivuxolimab is a fully human IgG2 antibody that activates OX40 (CD134). Of mixed ages from about 20 to 85 and averaging 60 years, the group was 65% to 85% male.

General study results and limits: The average count of expanded clones was higher among CD8+ T cells than among CD4+. Clonal expansion by week 6 occurred in CD4+ and CD8+ blood T cells (at 0.1 to 3.0 mg/kg).

The repertoire was sequenced with immunoSEQ multiplex PCR; TCRdb's copy has only in-frame clones and lacks some. Here the sample spans about 24,000 clones, approximately 80% being singletons. The CDR3 runs to 12 residues. The germline gives CDR1 LNHDA, CDR2 SQIVND (reference sequence). V dropped 5 bases and J dropped 6 bases, with 10 bases sitting between them. On this clone: Antigen: not known.

V and J are TRBV19 and TRBJ1-2; the D is unclear. The sample was CD4+ or CD8+ T cells sorted from blood, taken in a trial of the OX40 agonist ivuxolimab. The sequence came from an adult with an advanced solid tumor such as melanoma, head and neck, liver or kidney cancer. The DNA of the CDR3 is TGTGCCAGTAGTCCAGGTACCGATGGCTACACCTTC. This translates into CASSPGTDGYTF.